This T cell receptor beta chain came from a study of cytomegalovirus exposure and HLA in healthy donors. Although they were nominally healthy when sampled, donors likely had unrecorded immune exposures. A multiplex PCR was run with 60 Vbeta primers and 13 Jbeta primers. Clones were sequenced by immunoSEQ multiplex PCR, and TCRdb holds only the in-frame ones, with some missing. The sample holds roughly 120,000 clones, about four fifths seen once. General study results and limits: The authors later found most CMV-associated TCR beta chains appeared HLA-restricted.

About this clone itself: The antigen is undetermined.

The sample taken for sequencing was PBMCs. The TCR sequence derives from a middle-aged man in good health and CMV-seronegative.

CDR3 bases: TGCAGCGTAGGACAGGGGGCCAACACCGGGGAGCTGTTTTTT. This encodes CSVGQGANTGELFF. J is TRBJ2-2 and V is TRBV29-1; 11 nucleotides agree with TRBD1. The length of the CDR3 is 14 residues. V trimming: 6 bases; J trimming: 2 bases; junction bases outside the gene matches: 2. Germline assignment: CDR1 SQVTM and CDR2 ANQGSEA.